A single sample is the source of the 26 T cell receptor beta chains below, sequenced in a study of technical replicates of blood from a few donors. Clones were read by immunoSEQ multiplex PCR, and TCRdb kept only the in-frame ones, dropping some. The sample contains around 75,000 clones, about 90% of which appear only once. Sequenced material: T cells isolated from PBMCs. These receptor sequences come from a human donor in good health.

CDR3 protein: CASSLSGAQETQYF. CDR3 sequence (DNA): TGCGCCAGCAGCTTGTCAGGGGCACAAGAGACCCAGTACTTC. This rearrangement joins TRBV5-1 to TRBJ2-5, with a tentative D call TRBD1 (6 bases). The V gene lost 1 base and the J gene lost 2 bases, with 9 bases spanning the gap. CDR1 and CDR2 from the germline V gene are SGHRS and YFSETQ. This CDR3 spans 14 amino acids.

CDR3 sequence: CAWSGGGDTDTQYF. DNA for the CDR3: TGTGCCTGGAGTGGCGGGGGGGACACAGATACGCAGTATTTT. The V gene is TRBV30, the J gene TRBJ2-3; 9 bases map to TRBD2. The CDR3 runs 14 residues. Losses at the gene ends were 1 base for V and 2 bases for J; bases not matched to a gene: 1. The germline gives CDR1 GTSNPN, CDR2 SVGIG (reference sequence).

The chain uses TRBV7-6 and TRBJ1-2, with D perhaps matching TRBD1 (5 bases). Trimming stripped 5 bases from V and 5 bases from J, with 21 bases between. Germline values: CDR1 SGHVS, CDR2 FNYEAQ. The CDR3 has 16 residues. CDR3 bases: TGTGCCAGCAGCACCCTCCAGGGTGCTCGTTGGTATGGCTACACCTTC. It codes for CASSTLQGARWYGYTF.

This chain uses TRBV2 with TRBJ2-5, with D hard to call. V was cut by 8 bases and J by 3 bases, with 10 bases left in between. Per the germline V gene, CDR1 is SNHLY and CDR2 is FYNNEI. The CDR3 is 12 residues long. The CDR3 protein is CASEKRKETQYF. The CDR3, as DNA: TGTGCCAGCGAGAAGCGAAAAGAGACCCAGTACTTC.

The chain employs TRBV7-7 and TRBJ2-5, with D hard to call. The germline V gene has CDR1 SSHAT and CDR2 FNYEAQ (reference sequence). There are 14 residues in the CDR3. Deletions cut 4 bases from V and 5 bases from J, with 14 bases between. CDR3 in DNA: TGTGCCAGCAGCTCACCGGGTTCTCGGGAGACCCAGTACTTC. Translated, it gives CASSSPGSRETQYF.

V and J are TRBV4-1 and TRBJ2-1, with D tentatively TRBD2 (6 bases). The CDR3 loop spans 18 amino acids. Trimming cost V 2 bases and J 1 base, with 18 bases left between them. Germline assignment: CDR1 MGHRA and CDR2 YSYEKL. The DNA of the CDR3 is TGCGCCAGCAGCCAATCGGTGGCGCGGGGCCCTTCCTACAATGAGCAGTTCTTC. Translation gives CASSQSVARGPSYNEQFF.

This sequence joins TRBV4-1 and TRBJ2-1; 7 nucleotides match TRBD1. V lost 1 base and J lost 5; bases outside the gene matches: 8. There are 16 residues in the CDR3. The germline gives CDR1 MGHRA, CDR2 YSYEKL. CDR3: CASSQVLTGQDNEQFF. CDR3 nucleotide sequence: TGCGCCAGCAGCCAAGTTTTGACAGGGCAAGACAATGAGCAGTTCTTC.

This chain links TRBV5-4 with TRBJ2-2, with 8 nucleotides matching TRBD2. In germline, CDR1 is SGHNT, CDR2 YYREEE (reference sequence). With V trimmed by 4 bases and J by 0 bases, 2 bases remained unmatched. The CDR3 covers 15 residues. CDR3 region: CASSQGLANTGELFF. In DNA form, the CDR3 reads TGTGCCAGCAGCCAGGGACTAGCGAACACCGGGGAGCTGTTTTTT.

This clone was recorded a few times. The rearrangement links TRBV6-5 to TRBJ1-6; D is uncertain. V gave up 0 bases and J gave up 3 bases, with 9 bases separating them. Per germline, CDR1 MNHEY and CDR2 SVGAGI. This CDR3 has 16 amino acids. The CDR3 loop reads CASSYSSGLYNSPLHF. The CDR3 nucleotides are TGTGCCAGCAGTTACTCGTCAGGACTCTATAATTCACCCCTCCACTTT.

This sequence joins TRBV4-2 and TRBJ2-2; D unresolved. The CDR3 length is 14 residues. The germline V gene has CDR1 LGHNA and CDR2 YNFKEQ. V lost 4 bases and J lost 0, with 6 bases in between. In DNA form, the CDR3 reads TGTGCCAGCAGCCCGCCGGCGAACACCGGGGAGCTGTTTTTT. Protein sequence: CASSPPANTGELFF.

This rearrangement joins TRBV29-1 to TRBJ2-3, with a tentative D call TRBD1 (6 bases). The CDR3 is 16 residues long. The ends were cut back, 7 bases at V and 4 bases at J, with 24 bases in the middle. Germline assignment: CDR1 SQVTM and CDR2 ANQGSEA. CDR3 coding DNA: TGCAGCGCCTTGTGGGGGCAGGGGTTTGGGGCAGATACGCAGTATTTT. It encodes CSALWGQGFGADTQYF.

V gene TRBV5-4 combines with J gene TRBJ2-7, with TRBD2 identical over 8 bases. V gave up 2 bases and J gave up 2 bases; unmatched junction bases: 6. Germline values: CDR1 SGHNT, CDR2 YYREEE (reference sequence). This CDR3 comprises 15 residues. The chain's CDR3 is CASSFSYGRAYEQYF. Written as DNA, the CDR3 is TGTGCCAGCAGCTTCTCGTACGGGAGGGCCTACGAGCAGTACTTC. Complete variable domain (other parts from reference TRBV5-4 and TRBJ2-7): ETGVTQSPTHLIKTRGQQVTLRCSSQSGHNTVSWYQQALGQGPQFIFQYYREEENGRGNFPPRFSGLQFPNYSSELNVNALELDDSALYLCASSFSYGRAYEQYFGPGTRLTVT.

This clone was seen a single time. The chain combines TRBV10-3 with TRBJ2-7; TRBD2 is a possible D gene (6 bases). Trimming stripped 4 bases from V and 5 bases from J, with 15 bases between. CDR1 is ENHRY, CDR2 SYGVKD, per germline. This CDR3 is built from 14 residues. CDR3 protein: CAISAGTLVHEQYF. As DNA, the CDR3 is TGTGCCATCAGTGCCGGGACTCTAGTCCACGAGCAGTACTTC.

The chain uses TRBV12-5 and TRBJ1-3; 7 bases are a match to TRBD1. CDR1 and CDR2 from the germline V gene are LGHNT and FRNRAP. With 0 bases clipped from V and 0 bases from J, the junction kept 14 bases outside the gene matches. This CDR3 is built from 20 residues. The CDR3 DNA reads TGTGCTAGTGGTTTGGTACTTACAGGGGACAACCTAATCTCTGGAAACACCATATATTTT. It is translated as CASGLVLTGDNLISGNTIYF.

This rearrangement joins TRBV5-4 to TRBJ1-3; possible D gene TRBD1, 5 bases. The CDR3 loop spans 14 amino acids. The V end lost 1 base, the J end lost 3 bases, and 8 bases lay between the germline ends. The germline gives CDR1 SGHNT, CDR2 YYREEE (reference sequence). The CDR3 DNA sequence: TGTGCCAGCAGCTTGTGGGGCGGTGGAAACACCATATATTTT. Translating gives CASSLWGGGNTIYF.

The V and J genes are TRBV6-5 and TRBJ1-2, with 9 bases matching TRBD1. The CDR3 contains 15 residues. The V and J ends lost 5 bases and 3 bases, in that order; junction bases with no gene match: 7. Per germline, CDR1 MNHEY and CDR2 SVGAGI. CDR3 in amino acids: CASSGPGQGDYGYTF. CDR3 coding DNA: TGTGCCAGCAGTGGGCCGGGACAGGGTGACTATGGCTACACCTTC.

The CDR3 DNA follows: TGTGCCAGCAGTGACTCTCCCGGAGCGGGACCAGATACGCAGTATTTT. It specifies CASSDSPGAGPDTQYF. The chain links TRBV6-4 to TRBJ2-3, with 7 bases aligning to TRBD2. This CDR3 region has 16 residues. Germline values: CDR1 MRHNA, CDR2 SNTAGT. V was clipped by 0 bases and J by 4 bases; unmatched bases: 7.

The chain is built from TRBV12-5 and TRBJ1-1, with D unclear. This CDR3 is 12 amino acids long. The germline CDR1 and CDR2 sequences are LGHNT and FRNRAP. V was cut by 0 bases and J by 10 bases, with 9 bases left in between. The CDR3 protein is CASGLVNTGAFF. The CDR3 region has the DNA TGTGCTAGTGGTTTGGTAAACACGGGAGCTTTCTTT. Supplemented by reference TRBV12-5 and TRBJ1-1, the full variable domain reads DARVTQTPRHKVTEMGQEVTMRCQPILGHNTVFWYRQTMMQGLELLAYFRNRAPLDDSGMPKDRFSAEMPDATLATLKIQPSEPRDSAVYFCASGLVNTGAFFGQGTRLTVV.

The V gene is TRBV9, the J gene TRBJ2-3; 9 bases align to TRBD1. The CDR3 totals 17 residues. Germline values: CDR1 SGDLS, CDR2 YYNGEE. Germline trimming cut 4 bases from V and 4 bases from J; bases unmatched to any gene: 13. This CDR3 is CASSPSIAGTGSDTQYF. The CDR3 DNA reads TGTGCCAGCAGCCCTAGCATAGCCGGGACAGGGTCAGATACGCAGTATTTT.

The chain links TRBV5-4 to TRBJ1-1; 7 positions agree with TRBD1. This CDR3 has 15 residues. Per germline, CDR1 SGHNT and CDR2 YYREEE (reference sequence). J lost 11 bases, V lost 1 base, and 14 bases had no gene match. CDR3 protein: CASSLLQGPTEEAFF. The DNA for the CDR3 is TGTGCCAGCAGCTTGTTACAGGGGCCCACCGAAGAGGCTTTCTTT.

The V gene is TRBV19, the J gene TRBJ2-1; D may be TRBD2 (5 bases). The ends were cut back, 3 bases at V and 4 bases at J, with 13 bases in the middle. Germline V gene sequence: CDR1 LNHDA, CDR2 SQIVND (reference sequence). The CDR3 has 15 residues. The CDR3: CASSMWTPGYNEQFF. DNA for the CDR3: TGTGCCAGTAGTATGTGGACTCCTGGATACAATGAGCAGTTCTTC.

The CDR3 DNA follows: TGTGCCAGCAGTTACTCTCGGACAGGGAGCACTGAAGCTTTCTTT. Protein sequence: CASSYSRTGSTEAFF. The chain links TRBV6-5 to TRBJ1-1; 8 nucleotides agree with TRBD1. The CDR3 length is 15 residues. Germline V gene sequence: CDR1 MNHEY, CDR2 SVGAGI. V lost 0 bases to trimming and J lost 4 bases; unmatched junction nucleotides: 4.

J is TRBJ2-1 and V is TRBV4-2; the match to TRBD2 covers 9 bases. V was clipped by 1 base and J by 9 bases; unmatched bases: 4. Germline CDR1 reads LGHNA; CDR2 reads YNFKEQ. The CDR3 runs 14 residues. The CDR3 loop reads CASSQVGLAGEQFF. As DNA, the CDR3 is TGTGCCAGCAGCCAAGTGGGACTAGCAGGTGAGCAGTTCTTC.

The chain couples TRBV2 to TRBJ2-6; TRBD1 aligns across 7 bases. J was trimmed by 0 bases and V by 7 bases; bases with no gene match: 3. Germline loops: CDR1 SNHLY, CDR2 FYNNEI. The CDR3 has 15 residues. The CDR3 is CASTPGGSGANVLTF. In DNA, the CDR3 is TGTGCCAGCACACCAGGGGGCTCTGGGGCCAACGTCCTGACTTTC.

This clone was found a few times. The rearrangement joins TRBV7-9 to TRBJ1-1, with D perhaps matching TRBD1 (5 bases). V lost 2 bases, J lost 3 bases, and 7 bases lay in between. This CDR3 is 13 amino acids long. The germline V gene has CDR1 SEHNR and CDR2 FQNEAQ (reference sequence). The CDR3, as DNA: TGTGCCAGCAGCTTACTAGGGGACACTGAAGCTTTCTTT. This translates into CASSLLGDTEAFF.

This clone has only a few counts. This chain joins TRBV28 and TRBJ2-7; the match to TRBD1 covers 7 bases. The CDR3 consists of 16 residues. Germline CDR1 and CDR2: MDHEN and SYDVKM. V gave up 1 base and J gave up 7 bases; unmatched junction bases: 13. As DNA, the CDR3 is TGTGCCAGCAGTTTATACGATGCAAGGGGGCCGGGGGAGCAGTACTTC. Translating gives CASSLYDARGPGEQYF.